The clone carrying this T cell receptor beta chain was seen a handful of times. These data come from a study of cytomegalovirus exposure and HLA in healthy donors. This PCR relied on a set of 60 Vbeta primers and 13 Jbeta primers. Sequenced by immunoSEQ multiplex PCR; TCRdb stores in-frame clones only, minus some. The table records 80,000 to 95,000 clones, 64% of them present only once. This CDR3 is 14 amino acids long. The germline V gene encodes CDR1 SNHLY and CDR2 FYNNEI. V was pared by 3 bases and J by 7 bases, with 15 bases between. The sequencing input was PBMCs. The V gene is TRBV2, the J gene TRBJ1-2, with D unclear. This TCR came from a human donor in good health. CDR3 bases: TGTGCCAGCAGTGATACTCGAGGGATTAGTGGCTACACCTTC. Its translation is CASSDTRGISGYTF.